A selection of T cell receptor beta chains follows, all from one sample in a study of identical twins. MiXCR was run by TCRdb on the 5' RACE reads, yielding one entry per CDR3 protein. This sample has 200,000 to 250,000 distinct CDR3 sequences, with more than 9.5% found just once. This same sample was also part of a study on yellow fever vaccine responses in identical twins.

The sequenced sample was memory (CD45RO+) T cells sorted from blood. All receptors derive from a woman aged 18-29 years in good health. CDR3s include the opening cysteine and the closing phenylalanine or tryptophan.

v_call | cdr3_aa
TRBV6-2/TRBV6-3 | CASSYIRGSGTDTQYF
TRBV7-2 | CASSLSRGSTEAFF
TRBV7-2 | CASSGAGGQGYEQFF
TRBV12-3/TRBV12-4 | CASSLLPAGEKLFF
TRBV7-9 | CASSFGQNRDTGELFF
TRBV5-4 | CASSLALTRTDTQYF
TRBV11-2 | CASSSEWVGQYF
TRBV2 | CASSGGNSNEKLFF
TRBV16 | CASSLPVTRYEQYF
TRBV12-3/TRBV12-4 | CASMPVNTGELFF
TRBV24-1 | CATSDSAAEQYF
TRBV9 | CASTEMGGQNTEAFF
TRBV7-3 | CASSPQGDTQYF
TRBV20-1 | CSAALRVRGYNEQFF
TRBV7-8 | CASSPGTLGGQNSPLHF
TRBV4-1 | CASSRGGAETQYF
TRBV3-1 | CASSQGEYGYTF
TRBV4-2 | CASSQDGVARGNEQFF
TRBV7-2 | CASSPWGAEAFF
TRBV7-9 | CASSYRVGIAYEQYF
TRBV7-2 | CASSAWTGGFSAEQYF
TRBV12-3/TRBV12-4 | CASSSRIQTYEQYF
TRBV29-1 | CSTDRGPDTQYF
TRBV7-8 | CASSTGQGVYEQYF
TRBV6-1 | CASSAQRGVETQYF
TRBV5-1 | CASSPEWLAGDNEQFF
TRBV6-1 | CASRRNRGYEQYF
TRBV6-1 | CASKDGRGVEQYF
TRBV5-1 | CASSVTSGGPHLDTQYF
TRBV6-4 | CASSDSGGATDTQYF
TRBV12-3/TRBV12-4 | CASSPGQWRDTEAFF
TRBV7-2 | CASSLTVQETQYF
TRBV7-2 | CASSLDRVNGYTF
TRBV5-1 | CASSFNTLANYGYTF
TRBV28 | CASNLPPTGRPQPQHF
TRBV6-1 | CASSHPGLAGEADTQYF
TRBV7-9 | CASSSQGQTSGDNEQFF
TRBV10-3 | CAIRSGPYNEQFF
TRBV7-9 | CASSLRGAGVMNTEAFF
TRBV3-1 | CASSPRQGAHNEQFF
TRBV18 | CASSPASLDEQFF
TRBV27 | CASSLRGLPPYEQYF
TRBV7-8 | CASSPGPSSQGRLIEQFF
TRBV11-3 | CASSLRSGLYNEQFF
TRBV20-1 | CSAETGTYNEQFF
TRBV7-6 | CASSLLAGGGFTLTDTQYF
TRBV20-1 | CSASSGTGVADTQYF
TRBV3-1 | CASSFGGEQYF
TRBV10-2 | CASSGTGTYNEQFF
TRBV28 | CASSLGRNTDTQYF
TRBV15 | CATSRDLLQDEQYF
TRBV29-1 | CSVEEGRQGNTYEQYF
TRBV29-1 | CSVLGTDTGELFF
TRBV29-1 | CSAPEGTGSGEQFF
TRBV6-6 | CASRRRASYEQYF